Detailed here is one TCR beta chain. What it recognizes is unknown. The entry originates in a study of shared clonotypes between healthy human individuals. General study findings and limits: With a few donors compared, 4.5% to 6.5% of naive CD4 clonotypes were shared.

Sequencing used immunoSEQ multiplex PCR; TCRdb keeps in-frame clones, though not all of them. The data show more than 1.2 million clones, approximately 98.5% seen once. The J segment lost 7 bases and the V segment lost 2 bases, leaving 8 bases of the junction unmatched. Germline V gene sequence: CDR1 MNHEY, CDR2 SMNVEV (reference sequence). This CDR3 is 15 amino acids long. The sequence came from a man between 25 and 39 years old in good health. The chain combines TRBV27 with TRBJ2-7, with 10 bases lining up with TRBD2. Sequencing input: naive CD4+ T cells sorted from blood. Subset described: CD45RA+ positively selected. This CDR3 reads CASSLIAGGSGEQYF. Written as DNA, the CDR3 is TGTGCCAGCAGTTTAATAGCGGGAGGTTCCGGAGAGCAGTACTTC.